This TCR beta chain was identified in a study of blood T cells in healthy people across ages. The second PCR ran roughly 6 to 11 cycles with a sample-barcoded 5' primer and J-beta primers. A single record per CDR3 protein comes from TCRdb applying MiXCR to the 5' RACE reads. The sample consists of roughly 550,000 distinct CDR3 sequences, less than 25% of them appearing once. There are 13 residues in the CDR3. Germline V gene lookup returns CDR1 KGHDR and CDR2 SFDVKD. Trimming pared 10 bases from V and 0 bases from J, leaving 10 bases between. These same records also appear under a second study, on T cells of mothers and their children.

The TCR originated in a boy aged 5-17 years in good health. Material: blood. V gene TRBV24-1 combines with J gene TRBJ2-3; possibly TRBD2 for D (6 bases). CDR3 amino acids: CATEGPSTDTQYF. In nucleotides, the CDR3 is TGTGCCACGGAGGGTCCTAGCACAGATACGCAGTATTTT.